This T cell receptor (beta chain) was captured in a study of CD4 and CD8 cells across lung adenocarcinoma regions (dated by TCRdb to 2016 to 2018). Concerning the study at large: The study compared tumor centers with tumor margins to examine intratumor heterogeneity of the T cell receptor repertoire.

Libraries were built with PCR. Sequencer: HiSeq X Ten. TCRdb's own reprocessing of the public reads used fastp at Q25 and MiXCR and kept productive beta chains. Under each unique CDR3 protein, matching rows form one entry showing the most common genes and DNA. Across this sample there are fewer than 9,500 distinct CDR3 sequences, with 45% to 70% seen only once. Roughly a quarter of the sample lies in the top ten. The donors were patients who had localized lung adenocarcinoma, which is a subtype of non-small cell lung cancer. The centers of localized lung adenocarcinomas were where the samples came from. For TCR repertoire analysis, CD4+ T cells from tumor tissue were profiled apart from CD8+ T cells. The CDR3 numbers 16 residues from cysteine through phenylalanine. Only the CDR3 portion is preserved as DNA: 48 bases, with reading frame beginning at the first base. The CDR1 and CDR2 encoded by the germline V gene are MNHEY and SVGAGI. Relative to germline, V is 2 bases shorter and J is 2 bases shorter, with 12 bases between their ends.

This clonotype is medium-sized (0.01 to 0.1%) in its sample. Its antigen is not yet known. Base qualities are not provided; no much larger clone lies one nucleotide away. The chain joins TRBV6-5 to TRBJ2-2; the best D guess is TRBD1, with 6 bases matching. Material: CD4+ T cells from the center of a lung tumor. Interpreted using the paper, the cell subset or site label stands for: tumor center region. The TCR sequence derives from a female donor with lung adenocarcinoma. The CD4 and CD8 labels of this study may be unreliable. The CDR3 region has the sequence CASSYGSGQNTGELFF. The DNA sequence is as follows: TGTGCCAGCAGTTACGGCTCGGGACAAAACACCGGGGAGCTGTTTTTT.